This TCR beta chain appears in the sequencing data of a study of spatial heterogeneity in lung cancer (dated by TCRdb to between 2018 and 2021). About the full investigation: Samples were obtained from 72 patients with early-stage, untreated non-small cell lung cancer from the lung TRACERx cohort. Follow-up PBMC samples were sequenced whenever available, and the median time to follow-up was roughly 22 months after resection. Beta-chain transcripts were consistently detected in greater numbers than alpha-chain transcripts, which likely reflected higher beta-chain transcript abundance. In the raw uncorrected reads, each unique combination of TCR and UMI appeared more than ten times on average. The study quantitatively compared TCR alpha and beta repertoires across multiple tumor regions, matched nontumor lung and blood in non-small cell lung cancer. The study linked features of the TCR repertoire to counts of nonsynonymous mutations, which were determined by whole-exome sequencing of tumor tissue. Both alpha and beta chains were TCR-sequenced in 200 to 250 tumor regions, 64 matched nontumor lung samples and roughly 50 PBMC samples obtained at surgery. Study-wide conclusions, independent of this receptor: Ubiquitous expanded tumor TCRs were detected in blood more often at tumor resection than at routine follow-up. Additional single-cell paired TCR alpha and beta sequencing was considered necessary to confirm, at a functional level, the hypothesis that regional TCRs recognize regional mutations. Only 15 or so patients were included in comparisons of baseline and follow-up blood repertoires.

Reading from cysteine to phenylalanine, the CDR3 counts 14 amino acids. Only CDR3 DNA is held: 42 bases, read in frame from base 1. CDR1 and CDR2, looked up from the germline V gene (reference sequence), are MNHNY and SVGAGI. The junction carries 13 bases between V and J, which are trimmed by 5 bases and 2 bases respectively. A note on this clonotype: Its antigen is unknown. Nothing much larger sits one base from this clone, and base qualities are not available.

The library came from 5' RACE. Instrument used: NextSeq 500. To allow correction of PCR and sequencing errors, the TCR library protocol tagged every TCR cDNA molecule with a unique molecular identifier. The published analysis was carried out like this. TCR identification, UMI-based error correction and CDR3 extraction were performed with Decombinator tools. TCRs above a frequency of 2 per 1,000, corresponding to the top 1% of the tumor frequency distribution, were defined as expanded. Renyi diversity was calculated using the R vegan package after each repertoire was subsampled 100 times to 5,000 TCRs. To build CDR3 similarity networks, amino acid triplet string-kernel similarity was used, and CDR3s were connected when their pairwise similarity was above 0.82. TCRdb cleaned the public reads at Q25 with fastp, built clones with MiXCR and kept in-frame beta chains. CDR3 protein duplicates are merged, each entry listing the most common genes and DNA. These V and J calls originate from TCRdb's pipeline instead of the authors' own analysis. This sample comprises tens of thousands of distinct CDR3 sequences, about a tenth of them detected only once. The biggest ten clones account for about a fifth of the sample.

The label giving this sample's time point can be read as: blood at routine non-recurrence follow-up after resection. TCR sequencing used whole RNA extracted from tumor and nontumor lung tissue, or from cryopreserved PBMC samples, without cell sorting. Only patients for whom sufficient RNA was available from at least two tumor regions were selected for TCR sequencing. The source is a male donor with early-stage non-small cell lung cancer. Specimen: PBMCs, collected at follow-up. Recombination joined TRBV6-6 with TRBJ2-7, with a tentative D call of TRBD1 or TRBD2, each matching 6 bases. At the DNA level, the sequence is TGTGCCAGCAGTGGCGGGACAACCACCTACGAGCAGTACTTC. Translated, it reads CASSGGTTTYEQYF.